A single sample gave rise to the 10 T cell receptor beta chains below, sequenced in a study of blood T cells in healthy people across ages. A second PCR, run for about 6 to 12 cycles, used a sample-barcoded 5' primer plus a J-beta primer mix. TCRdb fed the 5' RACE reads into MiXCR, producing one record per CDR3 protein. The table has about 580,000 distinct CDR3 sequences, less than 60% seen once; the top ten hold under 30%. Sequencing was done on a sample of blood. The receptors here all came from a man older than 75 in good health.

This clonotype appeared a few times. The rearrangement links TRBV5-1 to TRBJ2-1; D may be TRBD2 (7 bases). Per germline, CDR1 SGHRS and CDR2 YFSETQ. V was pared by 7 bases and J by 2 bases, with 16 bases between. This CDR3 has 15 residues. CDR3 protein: CASRGGGLPYNEQFF. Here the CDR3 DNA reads TGCGCCAGCCGAGGGGGGGGACTACCCTACAATGAGCAGTTCTTC.

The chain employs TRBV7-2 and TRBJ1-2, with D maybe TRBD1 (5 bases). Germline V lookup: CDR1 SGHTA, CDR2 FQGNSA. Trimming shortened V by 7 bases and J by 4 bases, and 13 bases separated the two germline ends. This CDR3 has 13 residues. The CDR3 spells CASTTAGPYGYTF. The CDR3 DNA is TGTGCCAGCACCACGGCGGGGCCCTATGGCTACACCTTC.

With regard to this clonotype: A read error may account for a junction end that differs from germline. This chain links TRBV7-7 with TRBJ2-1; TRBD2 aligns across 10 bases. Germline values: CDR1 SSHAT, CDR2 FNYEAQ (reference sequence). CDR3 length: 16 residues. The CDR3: CASSPLWSGGVNEQFF. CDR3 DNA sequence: TGTGCTAGCAGCCCCCTGTGGAGCGGGGGGGTTAATGAGCAGTTCTTC.

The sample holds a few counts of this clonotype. For the CDR3, the DNA is TGTGCCAGCAGCTTAGTGGCGGGAGTCCAGTACGAGCAGTACTTC. Its translation: CASSLVAGVQYEQYF. The V gene is TRBV7-2, the J gene TRBJ2-7; TRBD2 agrees at 7 bases. This CDR3 region has 15 residues. The V gene's germline CDR1 is SGHTA and CDR2 FQGNSA. The J segment lost 4 bases and the V segment lost 1 base, leaving 7 bases of the junction unmatched.

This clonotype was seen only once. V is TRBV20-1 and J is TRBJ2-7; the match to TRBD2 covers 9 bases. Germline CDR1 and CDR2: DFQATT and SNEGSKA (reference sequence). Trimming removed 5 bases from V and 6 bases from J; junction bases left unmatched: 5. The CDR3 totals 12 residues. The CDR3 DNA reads TGCAGTGCTTCCGGGACTAGCTGCGAGCAGTACTTC. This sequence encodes CSASGTSCEQYF.

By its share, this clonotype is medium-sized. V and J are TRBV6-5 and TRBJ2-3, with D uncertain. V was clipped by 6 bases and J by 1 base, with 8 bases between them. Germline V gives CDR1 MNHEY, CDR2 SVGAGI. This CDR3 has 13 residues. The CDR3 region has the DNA TGTGCCAGCAGGGAAGCAGGCACAGATACGCAGTATTTT. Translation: CASREAGTDTQYF.

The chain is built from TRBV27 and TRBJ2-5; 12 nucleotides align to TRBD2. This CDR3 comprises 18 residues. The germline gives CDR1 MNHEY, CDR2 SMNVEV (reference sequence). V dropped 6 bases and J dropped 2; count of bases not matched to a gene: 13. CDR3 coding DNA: TGTGCCAGCAGCCCCCGGACTAGCGGGATTCCCACTCAAGAGACCCAGTACTTC. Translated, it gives CASSPRTSGIPTQETQYF.

As DNA, the CDR3 is TGTGCCAGCAGCCCGTCGGCAGGGCCTATACCGTCCGATGAGCAGTTCTTC. It codes for CASSPSAGPIPSDEQFF. The chain combines TRBV7-6 with TRBJ2-1, with D possibly being TRBD1 (5 bases). Deletions cut 5 bases from V and 8 bases from J, with 25 bases between. The CDR3 is 17 residues long. CDR1 and CDR2 from the germline V gene are SGHVS and FNYEAQ.

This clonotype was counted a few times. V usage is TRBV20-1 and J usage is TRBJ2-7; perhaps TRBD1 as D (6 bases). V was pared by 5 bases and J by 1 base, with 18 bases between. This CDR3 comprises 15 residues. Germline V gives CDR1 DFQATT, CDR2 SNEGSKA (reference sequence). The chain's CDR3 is CSAPNRDKISYEQYF. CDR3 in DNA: TGCAGTGCTCCTAACCGGGACAAGATATCCTACGAGCAGTACTTC.

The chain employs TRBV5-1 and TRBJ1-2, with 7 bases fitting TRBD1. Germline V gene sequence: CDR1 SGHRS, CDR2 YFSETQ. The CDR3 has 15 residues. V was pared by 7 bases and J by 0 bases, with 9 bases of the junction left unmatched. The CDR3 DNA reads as TGCGCCAGCTGGGTCGACAGGGCGACTAACTATGGCTACACCTTC. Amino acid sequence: CASWVDRATNYGYTF.